One sample yielded the 4 T cell receptor beta chains listed below, sequenced in a study of beta chain features in type 1 diabetes. Of the isolated RNA, all was reverse transcribed, and so the sequenced material was expressed TCRB transcripts. Repertoires were generated with immunoSEQ multiplex PCR, while TCRdb's copy carries only in-frame clones and drops some. The table lists about 260,000 clones, roughly 70% of them singletons. Sequenced sample: naive CD4+ T cells from blood. Every receptor here comes from a man aged 25 to 40 in good health.

This clone came up a few times. CDR3 coding DNA: TGCAGCGTTGGACAGGGAAACAATGAGCAGTTCTTC. This gives the protein CSVGQGNNEQFF. The V and J genes are TRBV29-1 and TRBJ2-1, with 7 nucleotides matching TRBD1. Unmatched junction bases numbered 2, after V lost 4 bases and J lost 5 bases. Germline V lookup: CDR1 SQVTM, CDR2 ANQGSEA. The CDR3 totals 12 residues.

This clone has just a few counts. The chain carries TRBV2 and TRBJ2-5; D unresolved. The germline CDR1 and CDR2 sequences are SNHLY and FYNNEI. V was pared by 1 base and J by 4 bases, with 10 bases between. CDR3 length: 14 amino acids. The chain's CDR3 is CASSEVSLGETQYF. The CDR3 nucleotides read TGTGCCAGCAGTGAAGTCTCTTTGGGAGAGACCCAGTACTTC.

The chain recombines TRBV20-1 with TRBJ2-7; 8 bases align to TRBD2. Germline-derived CDR1 and CDR2 are DFQATT and SNEGSKA (reference sequence). This CDR3 region has 11 residues. The trim removed 6 bases at V and 7 bases at J, leaving 5 bases unmatched. The CDR3 protein is CSAESGSEQYF. The CDR3 bases are TGCAGTGCCGAAAGCGGGAGTGAGCAGTACTTC.

The genes are TRBV9 and TRBJ1-4; D is possibly TRBD1 (6 bases). CDR3 length: 16 residues. CDR1 is SGDLS and CDR2 is YYNGEE in the germline V gene. V lost 4 bases to trimming and J lost 2 bases, with 15 bases between them. The CDR3 protein is CASSPRTVRTNEKLFF. DNA of the CDR3: TGTGCCAGCAGCCCACGGACAGTGCGGACTAATGAAAAACTGTTTTTT.